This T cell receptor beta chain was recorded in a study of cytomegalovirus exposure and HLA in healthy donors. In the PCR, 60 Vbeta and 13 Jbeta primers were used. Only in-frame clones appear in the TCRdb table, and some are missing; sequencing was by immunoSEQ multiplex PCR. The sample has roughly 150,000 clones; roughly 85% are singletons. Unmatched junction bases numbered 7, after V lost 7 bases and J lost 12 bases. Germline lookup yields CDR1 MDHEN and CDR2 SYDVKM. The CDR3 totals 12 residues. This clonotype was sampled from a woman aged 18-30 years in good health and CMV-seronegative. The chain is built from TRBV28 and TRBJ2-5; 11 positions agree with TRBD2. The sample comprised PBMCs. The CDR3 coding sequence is TGTGCCAGCACCCTAGCGGGGGGCCCCAAGTACTTC. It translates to CASTLAGGPKYF.